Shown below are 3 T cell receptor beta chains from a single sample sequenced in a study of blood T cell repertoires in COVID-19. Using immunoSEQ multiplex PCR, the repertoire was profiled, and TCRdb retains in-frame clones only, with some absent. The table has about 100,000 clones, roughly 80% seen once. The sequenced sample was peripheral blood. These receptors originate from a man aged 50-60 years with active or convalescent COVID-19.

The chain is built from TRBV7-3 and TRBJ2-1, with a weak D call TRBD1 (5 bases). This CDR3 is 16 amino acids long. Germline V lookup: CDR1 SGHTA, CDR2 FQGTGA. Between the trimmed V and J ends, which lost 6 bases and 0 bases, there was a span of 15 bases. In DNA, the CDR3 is TGTGCCAGCAGAGAAGACAGCTCGAGCTCCTACAATGAGCAGTTCTTC. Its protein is CASREDSSSSYNEQFF.

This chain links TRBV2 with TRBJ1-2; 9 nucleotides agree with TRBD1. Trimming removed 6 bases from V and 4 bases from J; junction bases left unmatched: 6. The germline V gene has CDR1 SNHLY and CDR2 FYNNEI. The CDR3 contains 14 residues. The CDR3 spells CASRGQGVFYGYTF. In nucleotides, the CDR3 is TGTGCCAGCAGGGGACAGGGTGTTTTCTATGGCTACACCTTC.

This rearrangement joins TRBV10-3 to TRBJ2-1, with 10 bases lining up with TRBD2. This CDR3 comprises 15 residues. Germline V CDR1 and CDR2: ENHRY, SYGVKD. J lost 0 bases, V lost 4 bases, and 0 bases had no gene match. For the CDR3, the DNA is TGTGCCATCAGTGGACTAGCGGGCTCCTACAATGAGCAGTTCTTC. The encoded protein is CAISGLAGSYNEQFF.